The subject of this entry is one T cell receptor beta chain. What it recognizes is unknown. This CDR3 spans 15 amino acids. V was pared by 4 bases and J by 5 bases, with 8 bases of the junction left unmatched. CDR1 and CDR2 from the germline V gene are SGHRS and YFSETQ. TCRdb's copy holds only in-frame clones and misses some; the assay was immunoSEQ multiplex PCR. The profile shows 220,000 or so clones, around 80% of them singletons. This sample stems from a study of cytomegalovirus exposure and HLA in healthy donors. Study summary: The 90 to 150 validation repertoires and the roughly 680 first-cohort repertoires shared a platform, a later analysis reported.

The study, taken as a whole, reports: In vitro, three CMV-associated chains proved specific for CMV antigens. The classifier, whose performance was assessed in both the original and validation cohorts, reportedly diagnosed cytomegalovirus status with high specificity and sensitivity.

The V and J genes are TRBV5-1 and TRBJ2-5, with TRBD2 matching 10 bases. Material: PBMCs. The origin of this receptor is a woman aged 25 to 39 in good health and CMV-seropositive. CDR3 in amino acids: CASSRRAGGQETQYF. As DNA, the CDR3 is TGCGCCAGCAGCCGGAGAGCGGGAGGGCAGGAGACCCAGTACTTC.